This T cell receptor beta chain was profiled in a study of T cells in localized non-small cell lung cancer. Study-level points and caveats: Multi-region tumor sequencing was not done, so intratumor heterogeneity could not be excluded. Greater T cell density in blood accompanied longer overall survival.

The ends were cut back, 0 bases at V and 10 bases at J, with 7 bases in the middle. CDR3 length: 11 residues. Germline lookup yields CDR1 GTSNPN and CDR2 SVGIG (reference sequence). Data came from immunoSEQ multiplex PCR; TCRdb stores just in-frame clones and leaves some out. The sample contains about 59,000 clones, approximately 91% of which appear only once. With regard to this clone: Its target is unknown.

Sequenced material: peripheral blood, taken before any cancer treatment. The chain combines TRBV30 with TRBJ2-1; no definite D call. The sequence came from a man aged 40 to 70 with stage I lung adenocarcinoma. The CDR3 DNA follows: TGTGCCTGGAGTGTAAGCGAGGAGCAGTTCTTC. It codes for CAWSVSEEQFF.